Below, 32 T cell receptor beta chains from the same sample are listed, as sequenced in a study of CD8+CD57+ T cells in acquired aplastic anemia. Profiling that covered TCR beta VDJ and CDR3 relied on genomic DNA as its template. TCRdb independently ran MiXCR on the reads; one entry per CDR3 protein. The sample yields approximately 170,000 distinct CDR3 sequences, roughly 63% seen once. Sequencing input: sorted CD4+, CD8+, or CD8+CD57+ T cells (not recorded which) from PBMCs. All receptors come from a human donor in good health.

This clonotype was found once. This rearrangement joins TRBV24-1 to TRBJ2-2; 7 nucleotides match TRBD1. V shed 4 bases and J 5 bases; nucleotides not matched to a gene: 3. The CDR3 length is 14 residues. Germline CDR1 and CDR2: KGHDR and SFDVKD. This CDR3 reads CATSDLTGTGELFF. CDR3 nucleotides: TGTGCCACCAGTGACTTGACAGGGACCGGGGAGCTGTTTTTT.

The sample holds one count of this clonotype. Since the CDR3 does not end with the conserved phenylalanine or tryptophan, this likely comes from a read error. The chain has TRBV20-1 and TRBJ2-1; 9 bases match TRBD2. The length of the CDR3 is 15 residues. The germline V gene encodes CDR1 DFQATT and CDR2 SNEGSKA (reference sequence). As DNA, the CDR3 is TGCGGTGCTAGAGATATAGCGGGGGTCTACAATGAGCAGTTCCTC. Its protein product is CGARDIAGVYNEQFL.

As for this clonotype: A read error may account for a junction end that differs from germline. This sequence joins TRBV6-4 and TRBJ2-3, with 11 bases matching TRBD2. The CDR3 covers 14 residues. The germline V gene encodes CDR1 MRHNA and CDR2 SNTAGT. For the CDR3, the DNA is TGTGCCAGTAGACTAGCGGGACTGAAGGATACGCAGTGTTTT. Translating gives CASRLAGLKDTQCF.

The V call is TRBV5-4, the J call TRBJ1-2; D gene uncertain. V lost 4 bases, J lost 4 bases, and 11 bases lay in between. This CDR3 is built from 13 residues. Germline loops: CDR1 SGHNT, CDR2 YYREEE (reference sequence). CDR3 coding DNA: TGTGCCAGCAGCGATAGACAAATCTATGGCTACACCTTC. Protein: CASSDRQIYGYTF.

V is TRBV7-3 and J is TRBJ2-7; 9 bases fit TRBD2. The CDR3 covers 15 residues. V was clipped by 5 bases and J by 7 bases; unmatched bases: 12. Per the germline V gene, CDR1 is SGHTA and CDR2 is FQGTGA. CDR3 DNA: TGTGCCAGCAGCCCAAGGGCTAGCGGGATAAGTGAGCAGTACTTC. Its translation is CASSPRASGISEQYF. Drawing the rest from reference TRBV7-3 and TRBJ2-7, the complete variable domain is GAGVSQTPSNKVTEKGKYVELRCDPISGHTALYWYRQSLGQGPEFLIYFQGTGAADDSGLPNDRFFAVRPEGSVSTLKIQRTERGDSAVYLCASSPRASGISEQYFGPGTRLTVT.

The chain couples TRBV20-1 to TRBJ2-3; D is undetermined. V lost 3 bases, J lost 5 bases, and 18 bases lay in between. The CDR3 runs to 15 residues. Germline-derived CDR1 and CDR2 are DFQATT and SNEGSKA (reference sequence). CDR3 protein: CSASQLGNPEDTQYF. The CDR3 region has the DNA TGCAGTGCTAGTCAGCTGGGTAATCCAGAAGATACGCAGTATTTT.

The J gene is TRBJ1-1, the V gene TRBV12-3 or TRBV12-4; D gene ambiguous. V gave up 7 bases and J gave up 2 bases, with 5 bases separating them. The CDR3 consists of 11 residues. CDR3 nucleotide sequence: TGTGCCAGCACCGTAAACACTGAAGCTTTCTTT. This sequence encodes CASTVNTEAFF.

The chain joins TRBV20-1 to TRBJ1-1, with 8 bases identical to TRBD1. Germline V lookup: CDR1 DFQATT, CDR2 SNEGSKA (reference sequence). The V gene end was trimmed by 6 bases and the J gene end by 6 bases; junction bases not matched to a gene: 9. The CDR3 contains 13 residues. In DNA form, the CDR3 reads TGCAGTGCCCCGACAGGGGAGTCGGCTGAAGCTTTCTTT. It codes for CSAPTGESAEAFF.

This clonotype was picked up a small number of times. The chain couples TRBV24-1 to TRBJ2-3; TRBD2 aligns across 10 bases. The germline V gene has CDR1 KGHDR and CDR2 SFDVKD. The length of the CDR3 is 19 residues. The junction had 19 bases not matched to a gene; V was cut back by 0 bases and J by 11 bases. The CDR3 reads CATSDLVPEREGSYNEQYF. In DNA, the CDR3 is TGTGCCACCAGTGATTTGGTCCCGGAGCGGGAGGGCTCCTACAATGAGCAGTATTTT.

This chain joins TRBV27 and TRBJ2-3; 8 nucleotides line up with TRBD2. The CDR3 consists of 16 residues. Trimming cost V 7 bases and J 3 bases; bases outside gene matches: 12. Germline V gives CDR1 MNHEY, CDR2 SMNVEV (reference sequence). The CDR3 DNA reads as TGTGCCAGCACCAAGCGGCACCGGGGGGGGACAGATACGCAGTATTTT. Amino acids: CASTKRHRGGTDTQYF.

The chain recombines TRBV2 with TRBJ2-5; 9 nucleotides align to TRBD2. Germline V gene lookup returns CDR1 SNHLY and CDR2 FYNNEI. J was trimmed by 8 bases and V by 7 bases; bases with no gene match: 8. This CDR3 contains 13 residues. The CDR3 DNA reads TGTGCCAGCACCTCGGGACTAGCCGTTACCCAGTACTTC. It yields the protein CASTSGLAVTQYF.

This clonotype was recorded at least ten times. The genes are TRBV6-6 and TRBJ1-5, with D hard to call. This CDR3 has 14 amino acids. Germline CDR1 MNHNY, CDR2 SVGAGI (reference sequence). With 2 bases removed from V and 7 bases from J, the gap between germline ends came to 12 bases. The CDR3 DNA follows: TGTGCCAGCAGTTACGTGGGGTCAGAGCAGCCCCAGCATTTT. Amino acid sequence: CASSYVGSEQPQHF.

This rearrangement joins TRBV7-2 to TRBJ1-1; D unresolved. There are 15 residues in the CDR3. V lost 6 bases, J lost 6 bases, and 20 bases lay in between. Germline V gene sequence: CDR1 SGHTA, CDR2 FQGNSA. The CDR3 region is CASRPPVGASAEAFF. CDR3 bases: TGTGCCAGCAGGCCTCCTGTGGGCGCGTCGGCTGAAGCTTTCTTT.

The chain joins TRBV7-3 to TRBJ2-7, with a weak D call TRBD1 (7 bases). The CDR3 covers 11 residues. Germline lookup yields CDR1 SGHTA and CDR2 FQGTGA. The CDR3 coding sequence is TGTAAACAGGGGAGGTCTTCCGAGCAGTACTTC. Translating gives CKQGRSSEQYF.

CDR3 coding DNA: TGTGCCAGCAGTGGGGCAGGATACATGAACACTGAAGCTTTCTTT. This encodes CASSGAGYMNTEAFF. The chain recombines TRBV2 with TRBJ1-1; D ambiguous. The V gene's germline CDR1 is SNHLY and CDR2 FYNNEI. The CDR3 is made up of 15 amino acids. The V end lost 4 bases, the J end lost 0 bases, and 12 bases lay between the germline ends.

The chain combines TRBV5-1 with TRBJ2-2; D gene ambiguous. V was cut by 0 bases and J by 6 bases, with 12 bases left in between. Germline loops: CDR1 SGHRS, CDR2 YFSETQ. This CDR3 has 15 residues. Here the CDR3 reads CASSLGPSPPGELFF. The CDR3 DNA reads TGCGCCAGCAGCTTGGGGCCCTCCCCCCCCGGGGAGCTGTTTTTT. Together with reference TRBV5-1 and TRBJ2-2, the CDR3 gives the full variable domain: KAGVTQTPRYLIKTRGQQVTLSCSPISGHRSVSWYQQTPGQGLQFLFEYFSETQRNKGNFPGRFSGRQFSNSRSEMNVSTLELGDSALYLCASSLGPSPPGELFFGEGSRLTVL.

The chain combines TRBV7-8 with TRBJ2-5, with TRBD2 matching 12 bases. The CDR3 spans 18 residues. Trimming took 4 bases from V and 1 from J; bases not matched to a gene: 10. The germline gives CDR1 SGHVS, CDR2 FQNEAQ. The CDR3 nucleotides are TGTGCCAGCAGCTGGCTTGCCCTAGCGGGGGGGGCCCAAGAGACCCAGTACTTC. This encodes CASSWLALAGGAQETQYF.

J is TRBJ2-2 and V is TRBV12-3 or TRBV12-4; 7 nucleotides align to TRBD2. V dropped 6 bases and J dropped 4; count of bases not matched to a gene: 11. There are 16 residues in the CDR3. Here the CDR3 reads CASSRRLALGTGELFF. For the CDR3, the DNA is TGTGCCAGCAGCAGACGACTAGCCTTAGGCACCGGGGAGCTGTTTTTT.

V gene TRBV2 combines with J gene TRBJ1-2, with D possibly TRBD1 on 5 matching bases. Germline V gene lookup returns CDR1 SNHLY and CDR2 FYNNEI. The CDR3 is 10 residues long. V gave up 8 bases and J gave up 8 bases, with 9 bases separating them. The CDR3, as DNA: TGTGCCAGCGGGGGTGGGGGCTACACCTTC. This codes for CASGGGGYTF.

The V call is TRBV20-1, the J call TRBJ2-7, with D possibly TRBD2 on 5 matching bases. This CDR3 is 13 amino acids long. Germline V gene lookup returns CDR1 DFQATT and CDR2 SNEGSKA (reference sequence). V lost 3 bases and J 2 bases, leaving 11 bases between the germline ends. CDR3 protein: CSASRRAPYEQYF. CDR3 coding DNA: TGCAGTGCTAGCAGGCGGGCCCCCTACGAGCAGTACTTC.

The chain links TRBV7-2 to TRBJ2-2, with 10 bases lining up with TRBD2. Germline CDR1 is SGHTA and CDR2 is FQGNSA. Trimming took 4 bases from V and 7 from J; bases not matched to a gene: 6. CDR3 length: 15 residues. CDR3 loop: CASSSQRGGVGELFF. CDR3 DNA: TGTGCCAGCAGCTCCCAGCGGGGGGGAGTCGGGGAGCTGTTTTTT.

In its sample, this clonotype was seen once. The CDR3 region is CASRGDPYEQYF. Written as DNA, the CDR3 is TGTGCCAGCAGGGGGGATCCCTACGAGCAGTACTTC. The chain couples TRBV12-3 or TRBV12-4 to TRBJ2-7, with D possibly called TRBD1 or TRBD2 (5 bases each). This CDR3 spans 12 amino acids. The ends were cut back, 6 bases at V and 2 bases at J, with 8 bases in the middle.

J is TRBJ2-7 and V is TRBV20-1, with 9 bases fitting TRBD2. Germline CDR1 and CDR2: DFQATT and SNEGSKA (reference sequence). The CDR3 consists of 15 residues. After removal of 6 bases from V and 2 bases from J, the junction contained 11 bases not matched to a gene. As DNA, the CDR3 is TGCAGTGCCACGCGGGAGGGGCCCTCCCCCTACGAGCAGTACTTC. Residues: CSATREGPSPYEQYF.

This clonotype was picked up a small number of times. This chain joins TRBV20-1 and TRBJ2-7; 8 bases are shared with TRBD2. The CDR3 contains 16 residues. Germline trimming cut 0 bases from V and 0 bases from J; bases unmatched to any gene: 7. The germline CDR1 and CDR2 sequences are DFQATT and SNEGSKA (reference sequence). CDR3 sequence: CSARDVGGRSSYEQYF. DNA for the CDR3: TGCAGTGCTAGAGATGTAGGCGGGAGGAGCTCCTACGAGCAGTACTTC.

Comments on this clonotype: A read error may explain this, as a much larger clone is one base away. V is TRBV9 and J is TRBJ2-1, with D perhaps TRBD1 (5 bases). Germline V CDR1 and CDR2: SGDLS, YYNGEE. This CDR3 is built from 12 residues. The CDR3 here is CASSLWGNEQSF. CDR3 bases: TGTGCCAGTTCTCTATGGGGCAATGAGCAGTCCTTC.

The CDR3 region has the DNA TGTGCCAGCTATGGGGCCCTAAGACGCTCTGGAAACACCATATATTTT. This codes for CASYGALRRSGNTIYF. V usage is TRBV19 and J usage is TRBJ1-3, with D possibly matching TRBD1 (5 bases). V was trimmed by 9 bases and J by 0 bases, leaving 18 bases between them. Germline V gives CDR1 LNHDA, CDR2 SQIVND (reference sequence). The CDR3 is made up of 16 amino acids.

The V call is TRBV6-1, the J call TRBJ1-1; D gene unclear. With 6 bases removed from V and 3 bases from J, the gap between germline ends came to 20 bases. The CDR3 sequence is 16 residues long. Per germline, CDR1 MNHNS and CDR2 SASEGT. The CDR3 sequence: CASSPAGDRTYTEAFF. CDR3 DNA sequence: TGTGCCAGCAGCCCAGCGGGAGATAGGACCTACACTGAAGCTTTCTTT.

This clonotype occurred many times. CDR3 nucleotides: TGTGCCACCAGTCCCGGGGGATACGAGCAGTACTTC. Translation: CATSPGGYEQYF. This chain links TRBV24-1 with TRBJ2-7, with D possibly matching TRBD2 (6 bases). This CDR3 region has 12 residues. Looked up from germline, CDR1 is KGHDR and CDR2 is SFDVKD. V was clipped by 6 bases and J by 4 bases, with 9 bases between them.

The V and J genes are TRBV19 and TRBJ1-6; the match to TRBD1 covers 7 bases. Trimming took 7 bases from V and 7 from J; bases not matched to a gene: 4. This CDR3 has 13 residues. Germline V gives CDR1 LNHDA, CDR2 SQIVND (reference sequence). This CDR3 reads CASKAGGNSPLHF. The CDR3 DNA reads TGTGCCAGTAAGGCAGGGGGGAATTCACCCCTCCACTTT.

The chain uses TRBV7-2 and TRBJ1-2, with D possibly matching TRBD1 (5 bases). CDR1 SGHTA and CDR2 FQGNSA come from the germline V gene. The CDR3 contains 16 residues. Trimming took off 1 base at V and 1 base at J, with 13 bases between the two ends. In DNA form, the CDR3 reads TGTGCCAGCAGCTTAGGTGGGGCGGGGGTTAACTATGGCTACACCTTC. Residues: CASSLGGAGVNYGYTF.

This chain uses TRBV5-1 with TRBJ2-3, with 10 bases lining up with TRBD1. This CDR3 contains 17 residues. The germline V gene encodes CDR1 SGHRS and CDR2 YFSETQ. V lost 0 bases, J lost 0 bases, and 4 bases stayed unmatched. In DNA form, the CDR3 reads TGCGCCAGCAGCTTGGTGGGGACAGGGGTTAGCACAGATACGCAGTATTTT. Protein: CASSLVGTGVSTDTQYF.

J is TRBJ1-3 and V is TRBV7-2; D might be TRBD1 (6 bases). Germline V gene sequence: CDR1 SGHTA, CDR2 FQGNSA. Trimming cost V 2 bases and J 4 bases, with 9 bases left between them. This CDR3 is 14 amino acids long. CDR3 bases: TGTGCCAGCAGCTTATCAGGGGTCGGAAACACCATATATTTT. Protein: CASSLSGVGNTIYF.